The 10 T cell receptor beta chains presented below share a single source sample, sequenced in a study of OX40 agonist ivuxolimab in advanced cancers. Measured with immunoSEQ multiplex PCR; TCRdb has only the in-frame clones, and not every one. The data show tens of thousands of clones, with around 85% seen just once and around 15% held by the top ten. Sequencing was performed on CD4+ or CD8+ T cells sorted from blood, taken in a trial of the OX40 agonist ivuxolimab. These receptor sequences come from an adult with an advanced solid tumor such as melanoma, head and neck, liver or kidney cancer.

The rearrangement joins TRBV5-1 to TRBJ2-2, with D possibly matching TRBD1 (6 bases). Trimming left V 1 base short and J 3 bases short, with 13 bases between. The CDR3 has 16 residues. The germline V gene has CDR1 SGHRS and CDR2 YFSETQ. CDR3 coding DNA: TGCGCCAGCAGCTTGTTGCGACAGGAATACACCGGGGAGCTGTTTTTT. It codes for CASSLLRQEYTGELFF.

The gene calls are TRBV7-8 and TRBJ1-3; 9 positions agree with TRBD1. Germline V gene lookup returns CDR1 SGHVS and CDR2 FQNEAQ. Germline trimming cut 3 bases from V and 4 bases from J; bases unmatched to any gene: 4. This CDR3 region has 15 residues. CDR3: CASSLGQGSGNTIYF. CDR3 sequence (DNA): TGTGCCAGCAGCTTGGGACAGGGTTCGGGAAACACCATATATTTT.

The CDR3 region is CASSQGWGFTYEQYF. The CDR3 DNA is TGCGCCAGCAGCCAAGGTTGGGGATTTACCTACGAGCAGTACTTC. The chain couples TRBV4-3 to TRBJ2-7; no reliable D call. From germline, CDR1 is LGHNA and CDR2 YSLEER. With 1 base removed from V and 2 bases from J, the gap between germline ends came to 12 bases. CDR3 length equals 15 residues.

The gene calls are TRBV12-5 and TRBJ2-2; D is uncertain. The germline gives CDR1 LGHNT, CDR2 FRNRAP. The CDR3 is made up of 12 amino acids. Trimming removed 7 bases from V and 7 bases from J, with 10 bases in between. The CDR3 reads CASEKVHGELFF. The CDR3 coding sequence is TGTGCTAGTGAGAAGGTACACGGGGAGCTGTTTTTT.

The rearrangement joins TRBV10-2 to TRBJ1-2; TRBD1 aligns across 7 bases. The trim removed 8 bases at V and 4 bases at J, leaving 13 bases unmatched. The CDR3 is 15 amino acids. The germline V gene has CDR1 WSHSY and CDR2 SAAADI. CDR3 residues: CASDASGGQSYGYTF. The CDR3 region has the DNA TGCGCCAGCGACGCCTCCGGGGGACAGAGCTATGGCTACACCTTC.

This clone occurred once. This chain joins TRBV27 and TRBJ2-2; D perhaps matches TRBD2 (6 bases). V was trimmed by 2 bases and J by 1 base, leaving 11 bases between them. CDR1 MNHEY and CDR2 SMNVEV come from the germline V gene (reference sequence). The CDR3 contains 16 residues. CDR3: CASSLVAGRNTGELFF. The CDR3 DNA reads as TGTGCCAGCAGTTTAGTGGCGGGGCGGAACACCGGGGAGCTGTTTTTT.

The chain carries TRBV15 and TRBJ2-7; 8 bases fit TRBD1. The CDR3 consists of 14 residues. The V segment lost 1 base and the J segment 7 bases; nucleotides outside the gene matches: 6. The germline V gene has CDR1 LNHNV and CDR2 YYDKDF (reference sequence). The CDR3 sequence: CATSRGTGGREQYF. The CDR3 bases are TGTGCCACCAGCAGAGGAACAGGGGGGCGAGAGCAGTACTTC. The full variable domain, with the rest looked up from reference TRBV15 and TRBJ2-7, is DAMVIQNPRYQVTQFGKPVTLSCSQTLNHNVMYWYQQKSSQAPKLLFHYYDKDFNNEADTPDNFQSRRPNTSFCFLDIRSPGLGDTAMYLCATSRGTGGREQYFGPGTRLTVT.

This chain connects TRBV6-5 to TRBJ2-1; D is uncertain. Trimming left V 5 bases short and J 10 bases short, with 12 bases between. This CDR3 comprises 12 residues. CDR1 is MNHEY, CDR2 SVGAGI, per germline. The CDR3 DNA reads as TGTGCCAGCAGTAACTTAGTCTGGGAGCAGTTCTTC. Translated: CASSNLVWEQFF.

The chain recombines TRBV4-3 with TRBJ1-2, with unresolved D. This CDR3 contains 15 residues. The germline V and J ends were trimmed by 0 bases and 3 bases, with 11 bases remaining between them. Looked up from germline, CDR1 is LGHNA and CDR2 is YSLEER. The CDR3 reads CASSQDWSGDYGYTF. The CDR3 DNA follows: TGCGCCAGCAGCCAAGACTGGTCCGGTGACTATGGCTACACCTTC.

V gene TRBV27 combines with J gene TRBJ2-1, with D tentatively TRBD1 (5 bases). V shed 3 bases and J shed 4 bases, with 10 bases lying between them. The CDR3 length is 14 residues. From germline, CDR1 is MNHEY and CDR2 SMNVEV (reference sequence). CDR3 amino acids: CASSFEGAYNEQFF. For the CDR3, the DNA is TGTGCCAGCAGTTTTGAAGGGGCTTACAATGAGCAGTTCTTC.